The 3 T cell receptor beta chains below all came from one sample that was sequenced in a study of Ad26.COV2.S vaccination and SARS-CoV-2 variants. As to treatment: approximately 18 received Ad26.COV2.S at low or high dose, single or two shots; roughly 5 received placebo; per-sample allocation not given. Material that was analyzed had been drawn on day 63 after the first vaccine or placebo injection. Repertoires were generated with immunoSEQ multiplex PCR, while TCRdb's copy carries only in-frame clones and drops some. The data show about 430,000 clones, around 90% seen once. Here the sequenced sample was peripheral blood, taken in a trial of Ad26.COV2.S vaccine versus placebo. The receptors come from a person aged 18 to 65 who received the Ad26.COV2.S COVID-19 vaccine or a placebo.

The V call is TRBV6-5, the J call TRBJ2-1; the match to TRBD1 covers 7 bases. The CDR3 runs 12 residues. The ends lost 10 bases at V and 9 bases at J; junction bases unmatched: 9. Germline loops: CDR1 MNHEY, CDR2 SVGAGI. This chain's CDR3 is CATGRTGSEQFF. The CDR3 nucleotides read TGTGCCACAGGAAGGACAGGCTCTGAGCAGTTCTTC.

CDR3 sequence (DNA): TGCGCCAGCAGCTTACAGGCCGTTGGGCGGGAGCAGTACTTC. As protein: CASSLQAVGREQYF. V is TRBV5-1 and J is TRBJ2-7; maybe TRBD1 (5 bases). Trimming removed 2 bases from V and 7 bases from J, with 16 bases in between. The length of the CDR3 is 14 residues. Germline loops: CDR1 SGHRS, CDR2 YFSETQ.

The V call is TRBV29-1, the J call TRBJ2-1; maybe TRBD2 (7 bases). This CDR3 has 13 residues. Deletions cut 4 bases from V and 8 bases from J, with 15 bases between. Germline CDR1 reads SQVTM; CDR2 reads ANQGSEA. In DNA, the CDR3 is TGCAGCGTTGCGGGGGGCTTAAGAGATGAGCAGTTCTTC. It translates to CSVAGGLRDEQFF.